Listed below are T cell receptor beta chains from one sample, sequenced in a study of blood T cell repertoires in COVID-19. Profiled with immunoSEQ multiplex PCR; TCRdb holds only in-frame clones, not every one. The sample lists around 130,000 clones; 83% were seen once. The sequenced sample was PBMCs or T cells enriched from blood (not recorded which). Source of these receptors: a man aged 25-45 years who had recovered from COVID-19. Each CDR3 is given with its conserved first and last residue. The D gene is left open where the match is weak. A row's size may be missing; if present it is once, few, many or a size class.

clone_size | d_call | j_call | v_call | cdr3_nt | cdr3_aa
- | - | TRBJ2-1 | TRBV12-5 | TGTGCTAGTGGTTTTGGGGGGGCCGATGAGCAGTTCTTC | CASGFGGADEQFF
- | - | TRBJ2-3 | TRBV4-1 | TGCGCCAGCGTGGAGTCGGGTACGCAGTATTTT | CASVESGTQYF
- | - | TRBJ2-7 | TRBV19 | TGTGCCAGTAGTATTAGCCCGGTTAGCTCCTACGAGCAGTACTTC | CASSISPVSSYEQYF
- | - | TRBJ2-5 | TRBV14 | TGTGCCAGCAGCCATAAACAGGGTCTGGGAGAGACCCAGTACTTC | CASSHKQGLGETQYF
once | - | TRBJ1-1 | TRBV7-9 | TGTGCCAGCAGCTTAGGCCAGATAAACACTGAAGCTTTCTTT | CASSLGQINTEAFF
- | TRBD2 | TRBJ2-5 | TRBV18 | TGTGCCAGCCGGCGGGGGGATATCCCGGAGACCCAGTACTTC | CASRRGDIPETQYF
- | - | TRBJ2-7 | TRBV19 | TGTGCCACAGCGGACAGAGACTACGAGCAGTACTTC | CATADRDYEQYF
- | - | TRBJ2-5 | TRBV9 | TGTGCCAGCAGCCCAGACGAGCGGGCGGAGACCCAGTACTTC | CASSPDERAETQYF
- | TRBD2 | TRBJ2-5 | TRBV5-6 | TGTGCCAGCAGCTTGGATAATAGCGGGGGACAAGAGACCCAGTACTTC | CASSLDNSGGQETQYF
- | TRBD1 | TRBJ1-1 | TRBV29-1 | TGCAGCGTCGGCACAGGGGTGAACACTGAAGCTTTCTTT | CSVGTGVNTEAFF
- | - | TRBJ1-1 | TRBV10-3 | TGTGCCATCAGTGAGTCTGGGGGGATGAACACTGAAGCTTTCTTT | CAISESGGMNTEAFF
- | - | TRBJ1-4 | TRBV5-1 | TGCGCCAGCCGTCGGGTAACTAATGAAAAACTGTTTTTT | CASRRVTNEKLFF
- | - | TRBJ1-1 | TRBV18 | TGTGCCAGCTCACCAGGAAGCGGCACTGAAGCTTTCTTT | CASSPGSGTEAFF
- | - | TRBJ1-5 | TRBV11-2 | TGTGCCAGCAGCTTCGGGGGGGGTCAGCCCCAGCATTTT | CASSFGGGQPQHF
- | - | TRBJ1-1 | TRBV7-9 | TGTGCCAGCAGAGACGGGGGGCAGAGTATTGAAGCTTTCTTT | CASRDGGQSIEAFF
- | - | TRBJ2-3 | TRBV11-3 | TGTGCCAGCACCGAGGAGGTCCAGGCACCTGACACAGATACGCAGTATTTT | CASTEEVQAPDTDTQYF
- | TRBD1 | TRBJ1-2 | TRBV5-1 | TGCGCCAGCAGCCCGGGACAGGGGGCCGGTGGCTACACCTTC | CASSPGQGAGGYTF
- | - | TRBJ2-2 | TRBV27 | TGTGCATCACGCGGGGCAGCGTCCGCCGGGGAGCTGTTTTTT | CASRGAASAGELFF
- | - | TRBJ2-3 | TRBV5-1 | TGCGCCAGCAGCTTGGGTCATCGGGGGGCCACAGATACGCAGTATTTT | CASSLGHRGATDTQYF
once | - | TRBJ2-1 | TRBV5-5 | TGTGCCAGCTTCAACAGTTACAATGAGCAGTTCTTC | CASFNSYNEQFF
- | - | TRBJ1-1 | TRBV10-1 | TGCGCCAGCACACGGGGGGAGAACACTGAAGCTTTCTTT | CASTRGENTEAFF
- | - | TRBJ2-7 | TRBV7-9 | TGTGCCAGCAGCTTACCTACAGGGCCCTACGAGCAGTACTTC | CASSLPTGPYEQYF
- | TRBD1 | TRBJ1-2 | TRBV7-2 | TGTGCCAGCAGCCAAAACCAGGGGGTGCACTATGGCTACACCTTC | CASSQNQGVHYGYTF
few | - | TRBJ1-1 | TRBV5-1 | TGCGCCAGCAGCTCCTTGGACACCAGGAGTACTGAAGCTTTCTTT | CASSSLDTRSTEAFF
few | TRBD1 | TRBJ1-2 | TRBV2 | TGTGCCAGCAGTCCTAGGACAGGGCGAAAAGGCTATGGCTACACCTTC | CASSPRTGRKGYGYTF
once | - | TRBJ1-4 | TRBV30 | TGTGCCTGGGCCGTTGGTGGGCAGCCAAATGAAAAACTGTTTTTT | CAWAVGGQPNEKLFF
- | - | TRBJ2-7 | TRBV27 | TGTGCCAGCAGTTTAACACAGGGAGGGAACGAGCAGTACTTC | CASSLTQGGNEQYF
- | TRBD2 | TRBJ2-1 | TRBV5-5 | TGTGCCAGCAGCTTTCAAGGGACTAGCGGGAGGGGATACAATGAGCAGTTCTTC | CASSFQGTSGRGYNEQFF
- | TRBD1 | TRBJ2-1 | TRBV2 | TGTGCCAGCAGAACCGGGACAGCCTCCTACAATGAGCAGTTCTTC | CASRTGTASYNEQFF
- | - | TRBJ2-2 | TRBV7-2 | TGTGCCAGCAGCTTTTGGGTAGCCACCGGGGAGCTGTTTTTT | CASSFWVATGELFF
- | - | TRBJ2-3 | TRBV2 | TGTGCCAGCAGTGAAGCGAACTTTTTCACAGATACGCAGTATTTT | CASSEANFFTDTQYF
- | - | TRBJ1-1 | TRBV2 | TGTGCCAGCAGGGTAGGGGTGAGCACTGAAGCTTTCTTT | CASRVGVSTEAFF
- | - | TRBJ1-5 | TRBV11-2 | TGTGCCAGCAGCTTAGGGGCCAGCAATCAGCCCCAGCATTTT | CASSLGASNQPQHF
- | - | TRBJ1-5 | TRBV2 | TGTGCCAGCGCTCAGGGGAGCAATCAGCCCCAGCATTTT | CASAQGSNQPQHF
- | - | TRBJ2-5 | TRBV5-4 | TGTGCCAGCAGCTTGGATTTTCGGGGCGGGATAGGAGAGACCCAGTACTTC | CASSLDFRGGIGETQYF
- | TRBD1 | TRBJ1-2 | TRBV6-4 | TGTGCCAGCAGCCCAGGGGGCGTTGACTATGGCTACACCTTC | CASSPGGVDYGYTF
- | - | TRBJ2-1 | TRBV29-1 | TGCAGCGTTGATGCCGCCAGGGGCTACAATGAGCAGTTCTTC | CSVDAARGYNEQFF
- | - | TRBJ1-1 | TRBV11-2 | TGTGCCAGCAGCTTAGGTCAGGGTAGGACTGAAGCTTTCTTT | CASSLGQGRTEAFF
once | TRBD1 | TRBJ2-5 | TRBV2 | TGTGCCAGCAACAGGGGTTACCAAGAGACCCAGTACTTC | CASNRGYQETQYF
once | - | TRBJ1-2 | TRBV12-3/TRBV12-4 | TGTGCCAGCAGCCGGGAGGGAGATGTAGGCTACACCTTC | CASSREGDVGYTF
once | TRBD1 | TRBJ2-1 | TRBV29-1 | TGCAGCGTTGACACCGGGACAGGGGGCAATGAGCAGTTCTTC | CSVDTGTGGNEQFF
few | - | TRBJ2-1 | TRBV3-1/TRBV3-2 | TGTGCCAGCAGCCTTTCACTTACAGGGTATGAGCAGTTCTTC | CASSLSLTGYEQFF
- | - | TRBJ1-1 | TRBV4-2 | TGTGCCAGCAGCCAAGCTGCCTCGGTGAGTGAAGCTTTCTTT | CASSQAASVSEAFF
- | TRBD2 | TRBJ2-1 | TRBV28 | TGTGCCAGCAGCCTCGTACTGGGACGGACTAGCGGGAGGCTCCACAATGAGCAGTTCTTC | CASSLVLGRTSGRLHNEQFF
- | TRBD1 | TRBJ2-1 | TRBV2 | TGTGCCAGCAGTTTCGACAGGGGGAGATATGGGGTGCAGTTCTTC | CASSFDRGRYGVQFF
- | TRBD1 | TRBJ1-1 | TRBV2 | TGTGCCAGCAGGGGGACGGGAGGGGGCCTGCTTGCTGAAGCTTTCTTT | CASRGTGGGLLAEAFF
few | - | TRBJ1-2 | TRBV6-5 | TGTGCCAGCAGTTACGTCGACTTCAAGGGGGGCTACACCTTC | CASSYVDFKGGYTF
- | TRBD1 | TRBJ2-1 | TRBV25-1 | TGTGCCAGCAGCCACACGACAGGGATCAATGAGCAGTTCTTC | CASSHTTGINEQFF
- | - | TRBJ1-5 | TRBV19 | TGTGCCAGTAGTATAAGCAGGGGAAGCAATCAGCCCCAGCATTTT | CASSISRGSNQPQHF
- | - | TRBJ1-6 | TRBV7-9 | TGTGCCAGCAGCCCGGGGGGGGACTATAATTCACCCCTCCACTTT | CASSPGGDYNSPLHF
- | TRBD1 | TRBJ1-6 | TRBV27 | TGTGCCAGCAGTTTGGACAGGAATAATTCACCCCTCCACTTT | CASSLDRNNSPLHF
- | - | TRBJ2-7 | TRBV18 | TGTGCCAGCTCATCCAAAGGGGTCTCCTACGAGCAGTACTTC | CASSSKGVSYEQYF
once | TRBD1 | TRBJ2-1 | TRBV10-3 | TGTGCCATCAGTGACTTTACCGGGACAGGGGGTAAAGGTGAGCAGTTCTTC | CAISDFTGTGGKGEQFF